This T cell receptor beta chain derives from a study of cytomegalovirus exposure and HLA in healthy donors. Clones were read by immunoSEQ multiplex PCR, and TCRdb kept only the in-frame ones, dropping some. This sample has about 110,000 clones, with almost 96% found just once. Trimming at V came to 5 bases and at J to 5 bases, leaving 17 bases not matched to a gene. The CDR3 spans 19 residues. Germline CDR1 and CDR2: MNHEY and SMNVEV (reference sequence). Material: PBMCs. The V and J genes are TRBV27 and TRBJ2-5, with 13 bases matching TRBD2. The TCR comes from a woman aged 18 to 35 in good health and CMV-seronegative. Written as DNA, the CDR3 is TGTGCCAGCAGTAGATTCAAGGGGACTAGCGGGGATTACCGGGAGACCCAGTACTTC. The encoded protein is CASSRFKGTSGDYRETQYF.